This T cell receptor (beta chain) was found in a study of regulatory T cells in long-lasting Graves disease (dated by TCRdb to the early 2020s). About the study as a whole: Antithyroid drugs had been taken for less than 3 months by newly diagnosed Graves' disease patients. A total of about 33 samples underwent TCR sequencing, from some 13 patients with persistent Graves' disease and roughly 20 patients with newly diagnosed Graves' disease. The study was conducted in China and was registered as a clinical trial. Persistent Graves' disease patients were compared with newly diagnosed Graves' disease patients by peripheral blood TCR sequencing and RNA sequencing.

The germline V gene (reference sequence) supplies CDR1 LNHNV and CDR2 YYDKDF. Including the terminal cysteine and phenylalanine, the CDR3 comprises 12 residues. CDR3 DNA only is kept here, 36 bases in frame from base 1. V is clipped by 1 base and J by 6 bases, and the sequence between their germline boundaries is 7 bases long. What the time point label conveys for this sample: newly diagnosed GD, antithyroid drugs for less than 3 months. RNA was extracted from PBMCs in TRIzol for both TCR sequencing and RNA sequencing. The diagnosis of Graves' disease followed American Thyroid Association guidelines. Patients were recruited from an endocrinology department in Xi'an, China. Each patient gave around 9 milliliters of peripheral blood, collected in an EDTA anticoagulant tube. Ficoll Paque Plus density gradient separation was used to isolate PBMCs, and no further T cell sorting was performed. An Agilent 2100 Bioanalyzer and agarose gel were used to assess RNA quality, and a NanoDrop 2000 was used to measure RNA concentration.

Library prep was done by multiplex PCR. Data came from an Illumina HiSeq 4000. iRepertoire HTBI primers and Arm-PCR amplification of CDR3 regions were used to construct TCR beta libraries. PCR products were gel purified before sequencing. Regarding the original processing steps: Gene usage analysis of CDR3 amino acid clonotypes used the approximately 62 TRBV and about 13 TRBJ segments found across samples. COPE and FqMerger were used to merge filtered high-quality paired reads into contigs. BLAST was used to align contigs to IMGT TRBV, TRBD and TRBJ reference genes, and CDR3 was defined according to IMGT. Clonotypes above 0.1% frequency were classified as highly expanded clones. Shannon entropy served as the measure of repertoire diversity, while the Gini coefficient captured V-J evenness. A clonotype was considered public if more than one individual shared it. TCRdb reanalyzed the raw reads on its own, using fastp at Q25 for trimming and MiXCR for clone calling, and kept in-frame beta chains. Each entry merges the rows of one CDR3 protein and shows their most common DNA and genes. It is TCRdb's table, rather than the study itself, that gives the V and J calls and clone size. The sample data list about 400,000 distinct CDR3 sequences, and around 15% of these were observed just once. 20% to 25% of the sample comes from the top ten.

The study at large found these results: Patients with persistent disease shared more public clonotypes (roughly 2,900) than newly diagnosed patients did (approximately 970). TRBV28, TRBJ1-2 and TRBJ2-5 were preferentially used in persistent disease, while TRBV20-1 and TRBJ2-1 were favored in newly diagnosed disease. Peripheral blood alone was examined, since thyroid tissue, which constituted the primary lesion, could not be accessed. Persistent Graves' disease patients showed lower TCR Shannon entropy and fewer highly expanded clones than newly diagnosed patients, suggesting clonal expansion. The small sample size was acknowledged by the authors as a limitation that may reduce accuracy. Only the TCR beta chain was sequenced and analyzed.

In the case of this clonotype: There is no known antigen for this receptor. Base qualities are missing; no much larger clone stands one base away.

In addition, the sample was reused for a study of T cells in Graves' hyperthyroidism and ophthalmopathy. The second study, in turn, reports: A patient counted as having stable Graves' hyperthyroidism if no progression to ophthalmopathy occurred over 18 months of follow-up. Hyperthyroidism patients were aged 18 to 65 years and newly diagnosed, with disease duration of less than 2 months. Exclusion was applied to patients with uncontrolled infections, other autoimmune diseases, pregnancy or lactation. Diagnoses were established on the basis of clinical symptoms, serum thyroxine and TRAb, thyroid ultrasound, and orbital computed tomography. The first round of RT-PCR for the TCR CDR3 was performed with the HTBI primer set and the Qiagen OneStep RT-PCR kit. Most expanded thyroid clonotypes (frequency above 0.001) were also detected in blood, a finding suggesting that blood repertoires may reflect thyroid immune responses. Ophthalmopathy was separated from stable hyperthyroidism by a 13 V-J signature model, with around 90% sensitivity and roughly 81% specificity obtained in cross-validation and 80%/75% obtained in testing. In validation, the model predicted progression to ophthalmopathy a median of roughly six months before onset, with over 60% sensitivity and roughly 79% specificity. To identify TCR V-J signatures that set the groups apart, the researchers used a discovery cohort of roughly 100 patients, made up of fewer than 50 with Graves' ophthalmopathy and about 60 with stable Graves' hyperthyroidism. An independent validation cohort of around 19 hyperthyroidism patients and about 16 patients who later progressed to ophthalmopathy tested prospective prediction of ophthalmopathy. The 85 to 100 discovery patients were randomly split 7:3 into training and test sets. Thyroid tissue and blood T-cell repertoires from more than five Graves' hyperthyroidism patients were also compared in the study. After blood sampling, hyperthyroidism patients were treated with methimazole at a starting dose of 30 mg daily, and ophthalmopathy patients were treated with high-dose intravenous methylprednisolone. Libraries were constructed in a second round of multiplex PCR, after which size selection and purification were carried out. Libraries were sequenced paired-end with 100 bp reads on an Illumina HiSeq2000. Raw data were processed with SOAPnuke, discarding reads with adapters, uncalled bases, mean Phred below 15, or no exact constant-primer or identifier match. High-quality paired reads were merged with COPE v1.2.5, and unique nucleotide sequences were defined as clonotypes. MiTCR v1.1 was used to align the clonotypes against IMGT TRBV, TRBD and TRBJ reference segments. Only V-J combinations with frequency above 0.0001, covering 99% to 99.2% of repertoires, were analysed. A TCS score was defined as the ratio between F50 (clonal expansion) and ExV (chaos), using BLOSUM62-based TCRdist between CDR3 peptides within each V-J. Welch's t-statistics and random forest reduced roughly 540 V-J features to about 12, which were used in a naive Bayes classifier (R e1071). Sample size was not statistically predetermined, and blinding of investigators to group allocation was not performed. The paper reports TCR Vbeta CDR3 sequencing of some 140 peripheral blood samples: over 40 ophthalmopathy, approximately 74 hyperthyroidism and 17 progressor patients.

The sample was peripheral blood mononuclear cells (PBMCs), taken at new diagnosis, from a patient treated with antithyroid drugs. The chain joins TRBV15 to TRBJ2-7, with the D gene too uncertain to name. This clonotype was sampled from a woman aged 18-29 years with Graves disease. Donor details come from another sample of the same person, matched by shared clones. The nucleotides read TGTGCCACCAGCAGAGCCAGAGGCGAGCAGTACTTC. The translation is CATSRARGEQYF.